These 31 T cell receptor beta chains were sequenced from one sample in a study of shared clonotypes between healthy human individuals. Repertoires were generated with immunoSEQ multiplex PCR, while TCRdb's copy carries only in-frame clones and drops some. Found here are under 750,000 clones, about two thirds of them singletons; the top ten hold over 1.5%. Sequenced sample: memory CD4+ T cells sorted from blood. Subset meaning: CD45RA-negative fraction. The receptor source for this set is a woman aged 25 to 45 in good health.

This clone was observed a few times. The chain has TRBV5-5 and TRBJ1-1; 11 nucleotides align to TRBD1. With V trimmed by 4 bases and J by 4 bases, 9 bases remained unmatched. The CDR3 runs 16 residues. Germline loops: CDR1 SGHKS, CDR2 YYEKEE (reference sequence). CDR3 sequence reads: CASSEQPGQGVTEAFF. CDR3 in DNA: TGTGCCAGCAGCGAACAACCGGGACAGGGGGTCACTGAAGCTTTCTTT.

The chain carries TRBV15 and TRBJ2-1; no definite D call. CDR1 is LNHNV and CDR2 is YYDKDF in the germline V gene (reference sequence). Between the trimmed V and J ends, which lost 0 bases and 3 bases, there was a span of 9 bases. CDR3 length equals 15 residues. The chain's CDR3 is CATSREATDYNEQFF. CDR3 in DNA: TGTGCCACCAGCAGAGAGGCGACTGACTACAATGAGCAGTTCTTC.

The V gene is TRBV19, the J gene TRBJ2-1, with 8 positions matching TRBD2. Germline CDR1 and CDR2: LNHDA and SQIVND (reference sequence). The CDR3 extends over 17 amino acids. V lost 6 bases and J lost 0; bases outside the gene matches: 10. Here the CDR3 DNA reads TGTGCCAGTAGGCCACCGGGACTAGGAGGCTCCTACAATGAGCAGTTCTTC. It translates to CASRPPGLGGSYNEQFF.

This clone appeared a few times. This rearrangement joins TRBV7-2 to TRBJ2-7; 7 bases match TRBD1. CDR1 SGHTA and CDR2 FQGNSA come from the germline V gene. With V trimmed by 5 bases and J by 2 bases, 6 bases remained unmatched. This CDR3 comprises 14 residues. The CDR3 bases are TGTGCCAGCAGCCCAGCGACAGGGCCCTACGAGCAGTACTTC. Amino acids: CASSPATGPYEQYF.

This clone was detected only once. The V call is TRBV4-1, the J call TRBJ1-2; 7 nucleotides agree with TRBD1. The ends lost 4 bases at V and 5 bases at J; junction bases unmatched: 19. Germline assignment: CDR1 MGHRA and CDR2 YSYEKL. This CDR3 has 18 residues. The CDR3 here is CASSRVSASKTGQYGYTF. In DNA, the CDR3 is TGCGCCAGCAGCCGCGTTTCCGCTAGTAAGACAGGGCAATATGGCTACACCTTC.

The V call is TRBV6-5, the J call TRBJ1-1, with a weak D call TRBD1 (6 bases). From germline, CDR1 is MNHEY and CDR2 SVGAGI. This CDR3 has 14 residues. With 7 bases removed from V and 5 bases from J, the gap between germline ends came to 17 bases. The CDR3 sequence is CASTLAGAGTEAFF. The CDR3 coding sequence is TGTGCCAGCACCCTGGCGGGGGCTGGAACTGAAGCTTTCTTT.

V and J are TRBV11-2 and TRBJ1-4; 10 bases are shared with TRBD1. Looked up from germline, CDR1 is SGHAT and CDR2 is FQNNGV. The V and J ends lost 7 bases and 7 bases, in that order; junction bases with no gene match: 6. The CDR3 spans 14 residues. CDR3 in amino acids: CASTLDRGGEKLFF. The CDR3, as DNA: TGTGCCAGCACCTTGGACAGGGGGGGTGAAAAACTGTTTTTT.

The genes are TRBV2 and TRBJ1-3; 9 bases line up with TRBD1. Unmatched junction bases numbered 4, after V lost 4 bases and J lost 3 bases. The length of the CDR3 is 15 residues. Germline CDR1 and CDR2: SNHLY and FYNNEI. The CDR3 region is CASSAGTGYGNTIYF. The CDR3 bases are TGTGCCAGCAGTGCCGGGACAGGGTATGGAAACACCATATATTTT.

The V and J genes are TRBV5-1 and TRBJ2-7; maybe TRBD1 (6 bases). Looked up from germline, CDR1 is SGHRS and CDR2 is YFSETQ. The CDR3 loop spans 15 amino acids. V shed 4 bases and J shed 3 bases, with 17 bases lying between them. The CDR3 protein is CASSRRQVGHYEQYF. CDR3 coding DNA: TGCGCCAGCAGCCGCCGACAGGTAGGACACTACGAGCAGTACTTC.

The V and J genes are TRBV11-2 and TRBJ2-1; D possibly corresponds to TRBD1 (6 bases). V gave up 6 bases and J gave up 0 bases, with 12 bases separating them. This CDR3 is 15 amino acids long. Per the germline V gene, CDR1 is SGHAT and CDR2 is FQNNGV. As DNA, the CDR3 is TGTGCCAGCAGGATAACAGGGAGCTCCTACAATGAGCAGTTCTTC. Amino acid sequence: CASRITGSSYNEQFF.

The chain couples TRBV28 to TRBJ2-1; D possibly corresponds to TRBD2 (6 bases). V lost 6 bases to trimming and J lost 5 bases, with 14 bases between them. The germline V gene encodes CDR1 MDHEN and CDR2 SYDVKM. The CDR3 is made up of 14 amino acids. Here the CDR3 DNA reads TGTGCCAGCAGCCCCGGGACTTTGAACAATGAGCAGTTCTTC. It translates to CASSPGTLNNEQFF.

This clone was found many times. The V gene is TRBV18, the J gene TRBJ2-5; D uncertain. The end of the DNA aligns better with TRBJ2-7, so the J call may be wrong. This CDR3 has 12 amino acids. CDR1 KGHSH and CDR2 LQKENI come from the germline V gene. CDR3 nucleotides: TGTGCCAGCTCACCCGACTCCTACGAGCAGTACTTC. Translated: CASSPDSYEQYF.

The chain recombines TRBV7-2 with TRBJ2-5; the D call may be TRBD1 or TRBD2 (5 bases each). V was shortened by 1 base and J by 7 bases, with 16 bases between the two germline ends. The CDR3 is 15 amino acids. Germline CDR1 is SGHTA and CDR2 is FQGNSA. The CDR3 DNA follows: TGTGCCAGCAGCTTAGAGGCCCAGGGAGACGGGACCCAGTACTTC. It codes for CASSLEAQGDGTQYF.

Only a few counts were recorded for this clone. The V and J genes are TRBV5-1 and TRBJ2-3; a weak D match, TRBD2 (5 bases). Germline V gene lookup returns CDR1 SGHRS and CDR2 YFSETQ. The CDR3 covers 15 residues. Trimming took off 1 base at V and 2 bases at J, with 11 bases between the two ends. In nucleotides, the CDR3 is TGCGCCAGCAGCTTGTTTTCGGAGGTCACAGATACGCAGTATTTT. The encoded protein is CASSLFSEVTDTQYF.

This rearrangement joins TRBV6-5 to TRBJ2-5; the match to TRBD2 covers 9 bases. This CDR3 has 14 amino acids. Germline values: CDR1 MNHEY, CDR2 SVGAGI. The J segment lost 5 bases and the V segment lost 6 bases, leaving 7 bases of the junction unmatched. CDR3 amino acids: CASRRREGLETQYF. CDR3 nucleotide sequence: TGTGCCAGCAGGCGGCGGGAGGGTCTGGAGACCCAGTACTTC.

This clone was detected once. This chain links TRBV5-1 with TRBJ2-1; 7 bases align to TRBD1. The trim removed 2 bases at V and 5 bases at J, leaving 1 base unmatched. Germline CDR1 reads SGHRS; CDR2 reads YFSETQ. This CDR3 region has 13 residues. DNA for the CDR3: TGCGCCAGCAGCTTCACAGGGGACAATGAGCAGTTCTTC. It specifies CASSFTGDNEQFF. Complete variable domain (other parts from reference TRBV5-1 and TRBJ2-1): KAGVTQTPRYLIKTRGQQVTLSCSPISGHRSVSWYQQTPGQGLQFLFEYFSETQRNKGNFPGRFSGRQFSNSRSEMNVSTLELGDSALYLCASSFTGDNEQFFGPGTRLTVL.

The chain joins TRBV18 to TRBJ1-3; weak D call: TRBD1 (5 bases). Germline CDR1 is KGHSH and CDR2 is LQKENI. CDR3 length: 18 residues. Trimming left V 5 bases short and J 0 bases short, with 20 bases between. The CDR3 reads CASSTGSQTSSSGNTIYF. CDR3 coding DNA: TGTGCCAGCTCAACAGGTTCTCAGACCTCGAGCTCTGGAAACACCATATATTTT.

The table lists this clone with a count of one. The V gene is TRBV2, the J gene TRBJ2-1; possibly TRBD2 for D (5 bases). The germline V gene encodes CDR1 SNHLY and CDR2 FYNNEI. The V end was cut by 7 bases, the J end by 6 bases, with 16 bases between. The CDR3 is made up of 14 amino acids. In DNA form, the CDR3 reads TGTGCCAGCACCGGACTGCCAAAATCCAATGAGCAGTTCTTC. This translates into CASTGLPKSNEQFF.

The rearrangement uses TRBV28 and TRBJ2-3; D unresolved. The ends were cut back, 6 bases at V and 2 bases at J, with 9 bases in the middle. The CDR3 has 13 residues. Germline assignment: CDR1 MDHEN and CDR2 SYDVKM. The CDR3 DNA follows: TGTGCCAGCAGGGCGAGATACACAGATACGCAGTATTTT. Translation gives CASRARYTDTQYF.

This chain joins TRBV2 and TRBJ2-2; D not resolved. The germline V gene encodes CDR1 SNHLY and CDR2 FYNNEI. CDR3 length: 15 amino acids. With 7 bases removed from V and 0 bases from J, the gap between germline ends came to 12 bases. The CDR3 loop is CASKISRANTGELFF. Here the CDR3 DNA reads TGTGCCAGCAAAATATCTCGGGCGAACACCGGGGAGCTGTTTTTT. The full variable domain, in which reference TRBV2 and TRBJ2-2 provide the parts outside the CDR3, is EPEVTQTPSHQVTQMGQEVILRCVPISNHLYFYWYRQILGQKVEFLVSFYNNEISEKSEIFDDQFSVERPDGSNFTLKIRSTKLEDSAMYFCASKISRANTGELFFGEGSRLTVL.

V and J are TRBV7-2 and TRBJ2-1; D possibly corresponds to TRBD2 (5 bases). Per the germline V gene, CDR1 is SGHTA and CDR2 is FQGNSA. The CDR3 loop spans 15 amino acids. Trimming shortened V by 3 bases and J by 6 bases, and 15 bases separated the two germline ends. CDR3 loop: CASSFSFTRSNEQFF. The CDR3 region has the DNA TGTGCCAGCAGCTTCAGCTTTACTAGGTCCAATGAGCAGTTCTTC.

This clone was counted a few times. The rearrangement uses TRBV28 and TRBJ1-2; no firm D call. V dropped 4 bases and J dropped 7 bases, with 7 bases sitting between them. The CDR3 runs to 11 residues. Germline CDR1 and CDR2: MDHEN and SYDVKM. The CDR3 loop reads CASSYVGGYTF. CDR3 coding DNA: TGTGCCAGCAGTTACGTGGGTGGCTACACCTTC.

The chain is built from TRBV5-8 and TRBJ1-1; D unclear. The length of the CDR3 is 17 residues. V gave up 0 bases and J gave up 1 base, with 16 bases separating them. The germline V gene encodes CDR1 SGHTS and CDR2 YDEGEE. This CDR3 reads CASSLAYRQSRNTEAFF. The DNA of the CDR3 is TGTGCCAGCAGCTTGGCATACAGACAATCGAGGAACACTGAAGCTTTCTTT.

This clone showed up just once. The rearrangement links TRBV6-6 to TRBJ1-1, with 8 bases that match TRBD1. The ends lost 6 bases at V and 5 bases at J; junction bases unmatched: 5. CDR3 length equals 13 residues. CDR1 MNHNY and CDR2 SVGAGI come from the germline V gene (reference sequence). CDR3 amino acids: CASSRGQGTEAFF. DNA for the CDR3: TGTGCCAGCAGCCGCGGACAGGGAACTGAAGCTTTCTTT.

This clone was seen only a few times. This CDR3 is CASSSPGQTLMYYGYTF. Here the CDR3 DNA reads TGTGCCAGTAGCTCTCCGGGACAGACCCTGATGTACTATGGCTACACCTTC. The chain joins TRBV19 to TRBJ1-2; 7 bases fit TRBD1. The CDR3 totals 17 residues. V trimming: 6 bases; J trimming: 3 bases; junction bases outside the gene matches: 16. Germline lookup yields CDR1 LNHDA and CDR2 SQIVND (reference sequence).

This sequence joins TRBV5-1 and TRBJ2-7; 13 nucleotides align to TRBD2. Trimming cost V 7 bases and J 2 bases; bases outside gene matches: 6. The CDR3 is 15 amino acids. Looked up from germline, CDR1 is SGHRS and CDR2 is YFSETQ. The CDR3 DNA reads TGCGCCAGCGGACGTGGGACTAGCGGGACCTACGAGCAGTACTTC. This translates into CASGRGTSGTYEQYF. The entire variable domain, with the rest obtained from reference TRBV5-1 and TRBJ2-7, is as follows: KAGVTQTPRYLIKTRGQQVTLSCSPISGHRSVSWYQQTPGQGLQFLFEYFSETQRNKGNFPGRFSGRQFSNSRSEMNVSTLELGDSALYLCASGRGTSGTYEQYFGPGTRLTVT.

The rearrangement joins TRBV4-1 to TRBJ2-7; a weak D match, TRBD1 (5 bases). V lost 1 base to trimming and J lost 5 bases, with 21 bases between them. The CDR3 runs 17 residues. CDR1 MGHRA and CDR2 YSYEKL come from the germline V gene. This chain's CDR3 is CASSQGLRRPQGNEQYF. The CDR3 nucleotides are TGCGCCAGCAGCCAAGGTTTGAGGCGGCCTCAGGGCAACGAGCAGTACTTC.

The chain recombines TRBV10-2 with TRBJ1-2; 11 positions agree with TRBD1. Germline V gene sequence: CDR1 WSHSY, CDR2 SAAADI. After removal of 6 bases from V and 4 bases from J, the junction contained 10 bases not matched to a gene. The CDR3 runs 16 residues. The CDR3 reads CASRDLGQGVPYGYTF. CDR3 bases: TGCGCCAGCAGGGATCTGGGACAGGGGGTCCCCTATGGCTACACCTTC.

The chain couples TRBV28 to TRBJ1-1; 7 positions agree with TRBD1. The CDR3 spans 17 residues. Germline-derived CDR1 and CDR2 are MDHEN and SYDVKM. J was trimmed by 0 bases and V by 6 bases; bases with no gene match: 13. CDR3 amino acids: CASRGRSRGWMNTEAFF. The DNA for the CDR3 is TGTGCCAGCAGGGGGAGATCCAGGGGGTGGATGAACACTGAAGCTTTCTTT.

The chain recombines TRBV21-1 with TRBJ1-5; TRBD1, the table's D call, lacks a check against the DNA. TRBV21-1 is a recognized pseudogene. CDR3 length: 15 residues. The CDR3 region is CASSTRGVCNQPQHF. CDR3 nucleotides: TGTGCCAGCAGCACCAGGGGAGTTTGCAATCAGCCCCAGCATTTT.

This clone was seen at least ten times. The genes are TRBV5-5 and TRBJ1-5; D perhaps matches TRBD1 (5 bases). Germline V gene data show CDR1 as SGHKS and CDR2 as YYEKEE (reference sequence). V lost 0 bases and J 5 bases, leaving 18 bases between the germline ends. This CDR3 is built from 17 residues. The CDR3 region has the DNA TGTGCCAGCAGCTTGGGACAGAGAAAGCATGGGGATCAGCCCCAGCATTTT. It codes for CASSLGQRKHGDQPQHF.